Below, 8 T cell receptor beta chains from the same sample are listed, as sequenced in a study of CD8 T cells in Susac syndrome. Reverse transcription of about 0.45 to 1 ug RNA was performed with random hexamers. One entry per CDR3 protein, called by TCRdb with MiXCR from the immunoSEQ multiplex PCR reads. The sample holds around 150,000 distinct CDR3 sequences; approximately 95% are singletons and the top ten take about 0.18%. Sequenced sample: CD8+ T cells from PBMCs. Receptors originate from a human donor with Susac syndrome.

The chain is built from TRBV4-1 and TRBJ2-7; a possible D gene is TRBD2 (6 bases). Germline CDR1 is MGHRA and CDR2 is YSYEKL. The CDR3 loop spans 14 amino acids. V dropped 1 base and J dropped 6 bases, with 13 bases sitting between them. The CDR3 DNA sequence: TGCGCCAGCAGCCAAGTGGGGCCGGGGGTCGAGCAGTACTTC. Translating it yields CASSQVGPGVEQYF.

The genes are TRBV19 and TRBJ2-5; TRBD2 agrees at 13 bases. V shed 3 bases, J shed 5 bases, and the junction held 3 bases outside the gene matches. The CDR3 is 15 residues long. The V gene's germline CDR1 is LNHDA and CDR2 SQIVND (reference sequence). The CDR3 DNA is TGTGCCAGTAGTATCCCGACTAGCGGGAGGGAGACCCAGTACTTC. It is translated as CASSIPTSGRETQYF. The variable domain in full, completed from reference TRBV19 and TRBJ2-5, reads DGGITQSPKYLFRKEGQNVTLSCEQNLNHDAMYWYRQDPGQGLRLIYYSQIVNDFQKGDIAEGYSVSREKKESFPLTVTSAQKNPTAFYLCASSIPTSGRETQYFGPGTRLLVL.

V usage is TRBV30 and J usage is TRBJ1-1; weak D call: TRBD1 (6 bases). The CDR3 loop spans 13 amino acids. The V end was cut by 4 bases, the J end by 1 base, with 10 bases between. CDR1 is GTSNPN and CDR2 is SVGIG in the germline V gene (reference sequence). CDR3 amino acids: CAWTGQQNTEAFF. As DNA, the CDR3 is TGTGCCTGGACAGGACAGCAGAACACTGAAGCTTTCTTT. The whole variable domain, filled in from reference TRBV30 and TRBJ1-1, reads SQTIHQWPATLVQPVGSPLSLECTVEGTSNPNLYWYRQAAGRGLQLLFYSVGIGQISSEVPQNLSASRPQDRQFILSSKKLLLSDSGFYLCAWTGQQNTEAFFGQGTRLTVV.

The chain has TRBV6-2 or TRBV6-3 and TRBJ2-5; no clear D. The CDR3 contains 10 residues. Germline V CDR1 and CDR2: MNHEY, SVGEGT. V was clipped by 9 bases and J by 3 bases, with 5 bases between them. This CDR3 reads CASREETQYF. For the CDR3, the DNA is TGTGCCAGTAGGGAAGAGACCCAGTACTTC.

The chain uses TRBV3-1 and TRBJ2-7; the D gene is possibly TRBD1 (6 bases). The V gene lost 4 bases and the J gene lost 4 bases, with 11 bases spanning the gap. CDR3 length equals 13 residues. The V gene's germline CDR1 is LGHDT and CDR2 YNNKEL (reference sequence). DNA for the CDR3: TGTGCCAGCAGCCTTCCCGGACAGTACGAGCAGTACTTC. This codes for CASSLPGQYEQYF.

J is TRBJ1-5 and V is TRBV4-1; the match to TRBD1 covers 7 bases. Germline V gives CDR1 MGHRA, CDR2 YSYEKL. There are 16 residues in the CDR3. J was trimmed by 6 bases and V by 1 base; bases with no gene match: 9. The DNA for the CDR3 is TGCGCCAGCAGCCAAGTGAAGGGAGGGGGCGGTCAGCCCCAGCATTTT. Translated: CASSQVKGGGGQPQHF.

The chain links TRBV2 to TRBJ1-5, with D uncertain. The germline V gene has CDR1 SNHLY and CDR2 FYNNEI. CDR3 length: 15 residues. Trimming shortened V by 6 bases and J by 2 bases, and 14 bases separated the two germline ends. CDR3 loop: CASRDGRLGNQPQHF. CDR3 sequence (DNA): TGTGCCAGCAGGGACGGACGGTTAGGCAATCAGCCCCAGCATTTT.

The genes are TRBV2 and TRBJ2-2, with D unresolved. The germline CDR1 and CDR2 sequences are SNHLY and FYNNEI. This CDR3 is 11 amino acids long. The V gene lost 7 bases and the J gene lost 6 bases, with 6 bases spanning the gap. The CDR3 DNA is TGTGCCAGCAAGTATTCCGGGGAGCTGTTTTTT. It is translated as CASKYSGELFF.